The 3 T cell receptor beta chains below all came from one sample that was sequenced in a study of OX40 agonist ivuxolimab in advanced cancers. The library was built by means of the immunoSEQ multiplex PCR assay. Here the immuneACCESS table is served through TCRdb, limited to in-frame sequences with V and J called. Missing clones are a known gap in these copies; in checked studies unresolved V genes cover under half, and the rest lacks a known reason. For this sample there are 70,000 to 80,000 clones; about 89% appear just once. The ten top clones hold more than 4.5% of the sample. Sequenced material: CD4+ or CD8+ T cells sorted from blood, taken in a trial of the OX40 agonist ivuxolimab. The receptors were sampled from an adult with an advanced solid tumor such as melanoma, head and neck, liver or kidney cancer.

This chain links TRBV15 with TRBJ1-3; TRBD1 might be the D (6 bases). Germline CDR1 and CDR2: LNHNV and YYDKDF (reference sequence). V was clipped by 3 bases and J by 4 bases, with 16 bases between them. The CDR3 contains 16 residues. The CDR3 coding sequence is TGTGCCACCAGCAGCAAAGCGGGACACTTCGGAAACACCATATATTTT. Protein: CATSSKAGHFGNTIYF.

The chain couples TRBV7-9 to TRBJ1-6, with D unclear. The CDR3 length is 15 residues. The germline V gene has CDR1 SEHNR and CDR2 FQNEAQ (reference sequence). V gave up 1 base and J gave up 5 bases, with 9 bases separating them. The CDR3 reads CASSLVGLHNSPLHF. The DNA of the CDR3 is TGTGCCAGCAGCTTAGTAGGGCTCCATAATTCACCCCTCCACTTT.

This rearrangement joins TRBV4-3 to TRBJ2-1, with a weak D call TRBD1 (5 bases). Germline V CDR1 and CDR2: LGHNA, YSLEER. The CDR3 runs to 13 residues. Trimming pared 1 base from V and 10 bases from J, leaving 11 bases between. CDR3 coding DNA: TGCGCCAGCAGCCAAGGTGAGACAGTCGAGCAGTTCTTC. Amino acid sequence: CASSQGETVEQFF.